A selection of T cell receptor beta chains follows, all from one sample in a study of beta chain features in type 1 diabetes. Here immunoSEQ multiplex PCR was the method, and the copy in TCRdb shows in-frame clones only, minus some. The sample shows approximately 250,000 clones, over 8.5% of them seen only once. The sample taken for sequencing was naive CD4+ T cells from blood. Receptor source: a woman in her late teens or twenties in good health. CDR3s include the opening cysteine and the closing phenylalanine or tryptophan. Each record gives: CDR3 DNA, CDR3 protein, V gene, CDR3 length, J gene, D gene, clone size. D genes are given only for firm matches. Clone size is shown for a subset of rows, as once, few, many or a class of expanded clone.

cdr3_nt: TGTGCCAGCTCAGAAAACAGGGGGACGAACACTGAAGCTTTCTTT
cdr3_aa: CASSENRGTNTEAFF
v_call: TRBV18
cdr3_length: 15
j_call: TRBJ1-1
d_call: TRBD1
clone_size: -

cdr3_nt: TGTGCCAGCAGGGAGGGATTGAATCAGCCCCAGCATTTT
cdr3_aa: CASREGLNQPQHF
v_call: TRBV6-5
cdr3_length: 13
j_call: TRBJ1-5
d_call: -
clone_size: -

cdr3_nt: TGTGCCAGCTCACCAGTGACAGGGGGCGAAAGTGAAGCTTTCTTT
cdr3_aa: CASSPVTGGESEAFF
v_call: TRBV18
cdr3_length: 15
j_call: TRBJ1-1
d_call: TRBD1
clone_size: -

cdr3_nt: TGTGCCAGCCGAGGCGTCTATGGCTACACCTTC
cdr3_aa: CASRGVYGYTF
v_call: TRBV5-4
cdr3_length: 11
j_call: TRBJ1-2
d_call: -
clone_size: few

cdr3_nt: TGTGCCAGCTCACCACTCCCGGCCGGGGAGCTGTTTTTT
cdr3_aa: CASSPLPAGELFF
v_call: TRBV18
cdr3_length: 13
j_call: TRBJ2-2
d_call: -
clone_size: few

cdr3_nt: TGTGCCAGCAGCTTGAGGGACTCAGCCTATGGCTACACCTTC
cdr3_aa: CASSLRDSAYGYTF
v_call: TRBV5-4
cdr3_length: 14
j_call: TRBJ1-2
d_call: -
clone_size: -

cdr3_nt: TGTGCTAGTGGTTTGGCCCCCTTACAGTTCTCTGGGGCCAACGTCCTGACTTTC
cdr3_aa: CASGLAPLQFSGANVLTF
v_call: TRBV12-5
cdr3_length: 18
j_call: TRBJ2-6
d_call: -
clone_size: few

cdr3_nt: TGTGCCTGGAGTGTACTGGTCTTCTACTCTGGAAACACCATATATTTT
cdr3_aa: CAWSVLVFYSGNTIYF
v_call: TRBV30
cdr3_length: 16
j_call: TRBJ1-3
d_call: -
clone_size: few

cdr3_nt: TGTGCCAGCTCCCGGACAGGGGAAATTAGCAATCAGCCCCAGCATTTT
cdr3_aa: CASSRTGEISNQPQHF
v_call: TRBV18
cdr3_length: 16
j_call: TRBJ1-5
d_call: TRBD1
clone_size: few

cdr3_nt: TGCAGCGTTGAAGAAGGGGGGGCCTACAATGAGCAGTTCTTC
cdr3_aa: CSVEEGGAYNEQFF
v_call: TRBV29-1
cdr3_length: 14
j_call: TRBJ2-1
d_call: -
clone_size: few

cdr3_nt: TGTGCCAGCAGTGAGCACAGGGGGCCCGAAGAGACCCAGTACTTC
cdr3_aa: CASSEHRGPEETQYF
v_call: TRBV6-1
cdr3_length: 15
j_call: TRBJ2-5
d_call: TRBD1
clone_size: -

cdr3_nt: TGTGCCAGCAGCTTGCCAAAAGAGGGTGAGCAGTTCTTC
cdr3_aa: CASSLPKEGEQFF
v_call: TRBV5-4
cdr3_length: 13
j_call: TRBJ2-1
d_call: -
clone_size: -

cdr3_nt: TGTGCCAGCAGCCAAGACAGGGTTAGTGGCTACACCTTC
cdr3_aa: CASSQDRVSGYTF
v_call: TRBV16
cdr3_length: 13
j_call: TRBJ1-2
d_call: TRBD1
clone_size: -

cdr3_nt: TGTGCCAGCAGCTCGGGAGACAGGGAACGAGGGTCCGAGCAGTACTTC
cdr3_aa: CASSSGDRERGSEQYF
v_call: TRBV5-4
cdr3_length: 16
j_call: TRBJ2-7
d_call: -
clone_size: few

cdr3_nt: TGTGCCAGCAGCTTCCGTCGCAATCAGCCCCAGCATTTT
cdr3_aa: CASSFRRNQPQHF
v_call: TRBV7-8
cdr3_length: 13
j_call: TRBJ1-5
d_call: -
clone_size: few

cdr3_nt: TGTGCCTGGAGTAGCGGGCTTCGGTATGGCTACACCTTC
cdr3_aa: CAWSSGLRYGYTF
v_call: TRBV30
cdr3_length: 13
j_call: TRBJ1-2
d_call: -
clone_size: few

cdr3_nt: TGTGCCACCAGCACCAGCAGGGTGGGTGTGTTTGAGCAGTTCTTC
cdr3_aa: CATSTSRVGVFEQFF
v_call: TRBV15
cdr3_length: 15
j_call: TRBJ2-1
d_call: -
clone_size: few

cdr3_nt: TGCGCCAGCAGCCTTCTGGGCACAGGCAATCAGCCCCAGCATTTT
cdr3_aa: CASSLLGTGNQPQHF
v_call: TRBV4-1
cdr3_length: 15
j_call: TRBJ1-5
d_call: -
clone_size: few

cdr3_nt: TGTGCCAGCAGCGTAGCTCTAGGTGGCGGGACCACATCAGAGGAGCAGTTCTTC
cdr3_aa: CASSVALGGGTTSEEQFF
v_call: TRBV9
cdr3_length: 18
j_call: TRBJ2-1
d_call: -
clone_size: -

cdr3_nt: TGTGCCAGCAGCTTAATGGGCCAATACAATGAGCAGTTCTTC
cdr3_aa: CASSLMGQYNEQFF
v_call: TRBV7-2
cdr3_length: 14
j_call: TRBJ2-1
d_call: -
clone_size: few

cdr3_nt: TGTGCCAGCGGAGGCACTGAAGCTTTCTTT
cdr3_aa: CASGGTEAFF
v_call: TRBV11-1
cdr3_length: 10
j_call: TRBJ1-1
d_call: -
clone_size: many

cdr3_nt: TGTGCCACCCAAGCCAACCGTAAAGCTGAAATCGGGGCTTTCTTT
cdr3_aa: CATQANRKAEIGAFF
v_call: TRBV19
cdr3_length: 15
j_call: TRBJ1-1
d_call: -
clone_size: -

cdr3_nt: TGTGCCAGTAGTATCCTAGCGGGTACCGGGGAGCTGTTTTTT
cdr3_aa: CASSILAGTGELFF
v_call: TRBV19
cdr3_length: 14
j_call: TRBJ2-2
d_call: TRBD2
clone_size: -

cdr3_nt: TGTGCCAGCAGCTTACTGTCTAGCGGGAGTCAGAGAGATACGCAGTATTTT
cdr3_aa: CASSLLSSGSQRDTQYF
v_call: TRBV11-2
cdr3_length: 17
j_call: TRBJ2-3
d_call: TRBD2
clone_size: few

cdr3_nt: TGTGCCAGCAGCTTAGACAGGGGCATCTACGAGCAGTACTTC
cdr3_aa: CASSLDRGIYEQYF
v_call: TRBV7-9
cdr3_length: 14
j_call: TRBJ2-7
d_call: TRBD1
clone_size: few

cdr3_nt: TGTGCCAGCAGCCTGGGGGAGGGAAGTACCTACGAGCAGTACTTC
cdr3_aa: CASSLGEGSTYEQYF
v_call: TRBV27
cdr3_length: 15
j_call: TRBJ2-7
d_call: TRBD2
clone_size: -

cdr3_nt: TGTGCCAGTAGTATACGGGAGGGAGGAAGACCCACTGAAGCTTTCTTT
cdr3_aa: CASSIREGGRPTEAFF
v_call: TRBV19
cdr3_length: 16
j_call: TRBJ1-1
d_call: -
clone_size: few

cdr3_nt: TGTGCCAGCCTGTCTAGCGGGGGCCAAGAGACCCAGTACTTC
cdr3_aa: CASLSSGGQETQYF
v_call: TRBV2
cdr3_length: 14
j_call: TRBJ2-5
d_call: TRBD2
clone_size: few

cdr3_nt: TGTGCCAGCAGCTCCGCGGGGACCAGCTCCTATAATTCACCCCTCCACTTT
cdr3_aa: CASSSAGTSSYNSPLHF
v_call: TRBV14
cdr3_length: 17
j_call: TRBJ1-6
d_call: -
clone_size: few

cdr3_nt: TGCGCCAGCAGCCAGGGAACTAGCGGGAGGCCGCCTACGCAGTATTTT
cdr3_aa: CASSQGTSGRPPTQYF
v_call: TRBV4-1
cdr3_length: 16
j_call: TRBJ2-3
d_call: TRBD2
clone_size: -

cdr3_nt: TGCAGCGTTGAAGATTACAGAGAAGATGGCTACACCTTC
cdr3_aa: CSVEDYREDGYTF
v_call: TRBV29-1
cdr3_length: 13
j_call: TRBJ1-2
d_call: -
clone_size: few

cdr3_nt: TGTGCCAGTAGTAAGCGGTCCAGGGGGCTTAGCAATCAGCCCCAGCATTTT
cdr3_aa: CASSKRSRGLSNQPQHF
v_call: TRBV19
cdr3_length: 17
j_call: TRBJ1-5
d_call: TRBD1
clone_size: -

cdr3_nt: TGTGCCAGCAGCCCCGGGACTTCAAACTACGAGCAGTACTTC
cdr3_aa: CASSPGTSNYEQYF
v_call: TRBV5-4
cdr3_length: 14
j_call: TRBJ2-7
d_call: -
clone_size: few

cdr3_nt: TGTGCCAGCAGCCCTCCGGGGTCCTGGCAGTACTTC
cdr3_aa: CASSPPGSWQYF
v_call: TRBV7-2
cdr3_length: 12
j_call: TRBJ2-7
d_call: -
clone_size: few

cdr3_nt: TGTGCCAGCAGCAAACCCAAAGCGACTAGCGGGAACTACGAGCAGTACTTC
cdr3_aa: CASSKPKATSGNYEQYF
v_call: TRBV21-1
cdr3_length: 17
j_call: TRBJ2-7
d_call: -
clone_size: -

cdr3_nt: TGTGCCAGCAGTAATTACGGCGGGGGAAATCAGCCCCAGCATTTT
cdr3_aa: CASSNYGGGNQPQHF
v_call: TRBV27
cdr3_length: 15
j_call: TRBJ1-5
d_call: -
clone_size: few

cdr3_nt: TGTGCCAGCAGCAGAAATAGCGGGACTAGCACAGATACGCAGTATTTT
cdr3_aa: CASSRNSGTSTDTQYF
v_call: TRBV7-6
cdr3_length: 16
j_call: TRBJ2-3
d_call: TRBD2
clone_size: -